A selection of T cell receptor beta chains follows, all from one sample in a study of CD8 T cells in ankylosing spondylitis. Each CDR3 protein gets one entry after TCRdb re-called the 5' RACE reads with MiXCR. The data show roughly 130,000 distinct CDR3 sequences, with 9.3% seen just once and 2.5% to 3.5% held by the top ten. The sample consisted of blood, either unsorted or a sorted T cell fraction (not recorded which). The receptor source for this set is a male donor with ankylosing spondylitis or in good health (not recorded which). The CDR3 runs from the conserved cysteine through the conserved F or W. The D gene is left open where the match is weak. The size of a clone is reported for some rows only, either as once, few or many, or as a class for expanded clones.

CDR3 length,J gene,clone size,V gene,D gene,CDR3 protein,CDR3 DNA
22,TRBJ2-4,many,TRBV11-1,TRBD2,CASSLAPTAGGPLNLAKNIQYF,TGTGCCAGCAGCTTAGCGCCCACAGCGGGAGGGCCGCTCAATCTAGCCAAAAACATTCAGTACTTC
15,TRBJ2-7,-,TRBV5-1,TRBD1,CASSRGQGRSYEQYF,TGCGCCAGCAGCCGCGGACAGGGCCGCTCCTACGAGCAGTACTTC
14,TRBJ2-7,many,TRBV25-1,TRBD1,CASSERQGADEQYF,TGTGCCAGCAGTGAACGACAGGGGGCCGACGAGCAGTACTTC
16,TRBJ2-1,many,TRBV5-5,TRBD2,CASSPSWTSLYNEQFF,TGTGCCAGCAGCCCCTCGTGGACTAGCCTTTACAATGAGCAGTTCTTC
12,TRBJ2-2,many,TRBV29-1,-,CSGGWGTGELFF,TGCAGCGGGGGGTGGGGGACCGGGGAGCTGTTTTTT
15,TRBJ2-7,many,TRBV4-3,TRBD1,CASSQGPDRGLEQYF,TGCGCCAGCAGCCAAGGACCGGACAGGGGGCTCGAGCAGTACTTC
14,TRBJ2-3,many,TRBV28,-,CASSFLSGTDTQYF,TGTGCCAGCAGTTTTCTTTCGGGCACAGATACGCAGTATTTT
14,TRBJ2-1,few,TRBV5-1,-,CASSLVATHNEQFF,TGCGCCAGCAGCTTGGTCGCCACCCACAATGAGCAGTTCTTC
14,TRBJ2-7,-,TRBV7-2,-,CASSIGSSSYEQYF,TGTGCCAGCAGCATCGGATCGAGCTCCTACGAGCAGTACTTC
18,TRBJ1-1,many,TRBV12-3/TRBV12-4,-,CASSLQEWQGELNTEAFF,TGTGCCAGCAGTTTACAGGAATGGCAAGGGGAGCTGAACACTGAAGCTTTCTTT
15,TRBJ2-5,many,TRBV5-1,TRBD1,CASSRTGGQQETQYF,TGCGCCAGCAGCAGGACAGGGGGCCAACAAGAGACCCAGTACTTC
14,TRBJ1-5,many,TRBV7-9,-,CASSRDEFFQPQHF,TGTGCCAGCAGCAGGGACGAGTTCTTTCAGCCCCAGCATTTT
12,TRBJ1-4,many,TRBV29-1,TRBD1,CSVTGESEKLFF,TGCAGCGTGACAGGGGAGAGCGAAAAACTGTTTTTT
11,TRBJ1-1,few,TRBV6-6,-,CASIRATEAFF,TGTGCCAGTATCCGGGCGACTGAAGCTTTCTTT
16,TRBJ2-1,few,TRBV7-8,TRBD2,CASRGTSGRAYNEQFF,TGTGCCAGCAGAGGGACTAGCGGGAGGGCTTACAATGAGCAGTTCTTC
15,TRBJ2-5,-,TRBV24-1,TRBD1,CATSDFWTGQETQYF,TGTGCCACCAGTGATTTCTGGACAGGGCAAGAGACCCAGTACTTC
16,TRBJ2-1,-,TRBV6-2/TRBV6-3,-,CASSYRGHRGYNEQFF,TGTGCCAGCAGTTATCGGGGACACCGAGGTTACAATGAGCAGTTCTTC
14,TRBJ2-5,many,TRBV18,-,CASSQLQDKETQYF,TGTGCCAGCTCACAACTTCAAGACAAAGAGACCCAGTACTTC
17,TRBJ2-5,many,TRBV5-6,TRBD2,CASSLGRTSGSQETQYF,TGTGCCAGCAGCTTGGGGAGGACTAGCGGGAGCCAAGAGACCCAGTACTTC
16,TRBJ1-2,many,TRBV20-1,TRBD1,CSASERGDRGGYGYTF,TGCAGTGCTAGCGAACGCGGGGACAGGGGAGGGTATGGCTACACCTTC
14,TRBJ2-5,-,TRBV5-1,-,CASSSGRNQETQYF,TGCGCCAGCAGCTCGGGACGGAACCAAGAGACCCAGTACTTC
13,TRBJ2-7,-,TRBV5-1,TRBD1,CASSLDRGYEQYF,TGCGCCAGCAGCTTGGACAGGGGATACGAGCAGTACTTC
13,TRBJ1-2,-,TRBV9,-,CASSTRVGGGYTF,TGTGCCAGCAGCACCAGGGTAGGGGGTGGCTACACCTTC
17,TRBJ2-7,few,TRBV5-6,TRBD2,CASRRDSLAGSSHEQYF,TGTGCCAGCAGGAGGGACAGTCTAGCGGGGAGTTCCCACGAGCAGTACTTC
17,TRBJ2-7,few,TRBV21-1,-,CASSKETGGWCWYEQYF,TGTGCCAGCAGCAAAGAGACAGGGGGTTGGTGTTGGTACGAGCAGTACTTC
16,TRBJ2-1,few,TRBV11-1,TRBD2,CASSDIGGRPYNEQFF,TGTGCCAGCAGCGACATAGGCGGGAGGCCGTACAATGAGCAGTTCTTC
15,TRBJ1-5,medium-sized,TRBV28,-,CASTPAKGVNQPQHF,TGTGCCAGCACCCCGGCGAAGGGGGTAAATCAGCCCCAGCATTTT
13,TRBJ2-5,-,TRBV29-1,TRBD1,CSVEETGGETQYF,TGCAGCGTTGAAGAGACAGGGGGAGAGACCCAGTACTTC
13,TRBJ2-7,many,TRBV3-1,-,CASSRRGSYEQYF,TGTGCCAGCAGCCGCAGGGGATCGTACGAGCAGTACTTC
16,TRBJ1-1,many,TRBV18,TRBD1,CASSRLPRDRASEAFF,TGTGCCAGCTCACGACTTCCCCGGGACAGGGCGAGTGAAGCTTTCTTT
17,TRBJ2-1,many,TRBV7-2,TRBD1,CASSFRSRTGGSNEQFF,TGTGCCAGCAGCTTTCGTTCCAGGACAGGGGGTAGTAATGAGCAGTTCTTC
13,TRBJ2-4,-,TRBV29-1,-,CSVDDYRDNIQYF,TGCAGCGTTGACGACTACCGGGATAACATTCAGTACTTC
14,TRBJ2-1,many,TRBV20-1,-,CSVPRRPQDNEQFF,TGCAGTGTCCCCCGGAGACCGCAGGACAATGAGCAGTTCTTC
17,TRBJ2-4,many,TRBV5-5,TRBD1,CASSLGSPRQGVRIQYF,TGTGCCAGCAGCTTGGGGTCCCCCAGACAGGGGGTGAGGATTCAGTACTTC
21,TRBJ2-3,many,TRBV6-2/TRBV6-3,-,CASSYIVEMWIRAPRADTQYF,TGTGCCAGCAGTTACATAGTCGAAATGTGGATTCGGGCTCCCCGCGCAGATACGCAGTATTTT
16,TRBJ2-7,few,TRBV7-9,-,CASSSWTILPTYEQYF,TGTGCCAGCAGCTCTTGGACTATACTACCGACCTACGAGCAGTACTTC
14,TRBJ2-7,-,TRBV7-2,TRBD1,CASSSGQGRVEQYF,TGTGCCAGCAGCTCCGGACAGGGCCGGGTCGAGCAGTACTTC
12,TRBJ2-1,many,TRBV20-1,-,CSARRANNEQFF,TGCAGTGCTAGAAGGGCCAATAATGAGCAGTTCTTC
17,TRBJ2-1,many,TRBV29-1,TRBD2,CSVVYRPTSGFNNEQFF,TGCAGCGTTGTTTATCGCCCGACTAGCGGATTTAACAATGAGCAGTTCTTC
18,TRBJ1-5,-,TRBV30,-,CAFSVFEMVPGWDQPQHF,TGTGCCTTCAGTGTCTTCGAGATGGTTCCGGGGTGGGATCAGCCCCAGCATTTT
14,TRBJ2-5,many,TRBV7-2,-,CASSPQGTQETQYF,TGTGCCAGCAGCCCACAAGGGACCCAAGAGACCCAGTACTTC
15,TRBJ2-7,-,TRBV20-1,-,CSASTFGSGSYEQYF,TGCAGTGCTAGTACGTTTGGGAGCGGATCCTACGAGCAGTACTTC
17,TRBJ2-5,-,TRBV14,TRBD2,CASSPGWLAGVVETQYF,TGTGCCAGCAGCCCGGGCTGGCTAGCGGGAGTAGTAGAGACCCAGTACTTC